These 17 T cell receptor beta chains share one sample of origin, sequenced in a study of T cell clonotyping in hematopoietic cell transplantation. Produced via immunoSEQ multiplex PCR; TCRdb's table is partial and in-frame only. The sample gives roughly 9,800 clones, 50% to 65% of which show up once; over 10% is in the top ten. The specimen comprised peripheral blood mononuclear cells, sampled 100 days after allogeneic stem cell transplant. Every receptor here comes from a female patient aged 50-60 years who had an allogeneic stem cell transplant from an unrelated donor, so the T cells may come from the graft donor. Some clones in this sample may be carry-over from other donors' samples.

This clone showed up just a few times. V is TRBV30 and J is TRBJ2-3; 9 positions match TRBD2. V dropped 2 bases and J dropped 3; count of bases not matched to a gene: 3. CDR1 is GTSNPN and CDR2 is SVGIG in the germline V gene (reference sequence). This CDR3 region has 14 residues. This CDR3 reads CAWSKGLATDTQYF. The CDR3 bases are TGTGCCTGGAGTAAGGGACTAGCTACAGATACGCAGTATTTT.

The V and J genes are TRBV30 and TRBJ1-4; D possibly corresponds to TRBD1 (6 bases). The CDR3 covers 12 residues. The germline CDR1 and CDR2 sequences are GTSNPN and SVGIG (reference sequence). V lost 4 bases, J lost 8 bases, and 11 bases lay in between. CDR3 DNA: TGTGCCTGGACAGGGGTCTCGGAAAAACTGTTTTTT. It encodes CAWTGVSEKLFF. The full variable domain, in which reference TRBV30 and TRBJ1-4 provide the parts outside the CDR3, is SQTIHQWPATLVQPVGSPLSLECTVEGTSNPNLYWYRQAAGRGLQLLFYSVGIGQISSEVPQNLSASRPQDRQFILSSKKLLLSDSGFYLCAWTGVSEKLFFGSGTQLSVL.

V is TRBV29-1 and J is TRBJ1-1; D not certain. V shed 6 bases and J shed 2 bases, with 4 bases lying between them. The CDR3 spans 10 residues. The germline gives CDR1 SQVTM, CDR2 ANQGSEA. DNA of the CDR3: TGCAGCGTCATTAACACTGAAGCTTTCTTT. It is translated as CSVINTEAFF.

This clone was recorded a few times. The V call is TRBV4-2, the J call TRBJ1-1; no reliable D call. CDR1 and CDR2 (germline): LGHNA, YNFKEQ. V was trimmed by 3 bases and J by 0 bases, leaving 8 bases between them. The CDR3 sequence is 14 residues long. CDR3 nucleotides: TGTGCCAGCAGCCATGGAGGGATGAACACTGAAGCTTTCTTT. Encoded protein: CASSHGGMNTEAFF.

The chain combines TRBV14 with TRBJ2-7; TRBD1 agrees at 8 bases. Germline V CDR1 and CDR2: SGHDN, FVKESK. V was clipped by 3 bases and J by 0 bases; unmatched bases: 7. The CDR3 loop spans 16 amino acids. CDR3 nucleotides: TGTGCCAGCAGCCACCGGACAGGGAGGAGCTCCTACGAGCAGTACTTC. It translates to CASSHRTGRSSYEQYF.

The gene calls are TRBV6-5 and TRBJ1-1; the D is unclear. V was shortened by 0 bases and J by 4 bases, with 6 bases between the two germline ends. Germline V CDR1 and CDR2: MNHEY, SVGAGI. CDR3 size: 13 residues. This chain's CDR3 is CASSYSGSTEAFF. CDR3 in DNA: TGTGCCAGCAGTTACTCGGGCAGCACTGAAGCTTTCTTT.

This clone is categorized as medium-sized. The J gene is TRBJ1-2, the V gene TRBV6-5; D may be TRBD1 (6 bases). Per the germline V gene, CDR1 is MNHEY and CDR2 is SVGAGI. Trimming took off 2 bases at V and 8 bases at J, with 9 bases between the two ends. This CDR3 comprises 12 residues. This CDR3 reads CASSYGGEGYTF. DNA of the CDR3: TGTGCCAGCAGTTACGGGGGCGAGGGCTACACCTTC.

The J gene is TRBJ2-3, the V gene TRBV7-9; weak D call: TRBD2 (6 bases). The V and J ends lost 6 bases and 1 base respectively, with 17 bases between them. Germline values: CDR1 SEHNR, CDR2 FQNEAQ (reference sequence). The CDR3 length is 16 residues. In DNA, the CDR3 is TGTGCCAGCAGAAACCGCGCGGCTAGCGGCACAGATACGCAGTATTTT. Amino acids: CASRNRAASGTDTQYF.

This clone has a handful of counts. The rearrangement links TRBV30 to TRBJ2-5; D might be TRBD2 (6 bases). Matching the DNA end better, TRBJ2-7 makes the J call doubtful. Per the germline V gene, CDR1 is GTSNPN and CDR2 is SVGIG (reference sequence). The CDR3 covers 13 residues. In nucleotides, the CDR3 is TGTGCCTGGAGTGCGGGACTCATCTACGAGCAGTACTTC. Its protein is CAWSAGLIYEQYF.

The genes are TRBV7-9 and TRBJ2-2; TRBD2 agrees at 13 bases. With V trimmed by 5 bases and J by 6 bases, 9 bases remained unmatched. CDR3 size: 17 residues. Germline loops: CDR1 SEHNR, CDR2 FQNEAQ (reference sequence). The CDR3 sequence is CASSRTSGSSWAGELFF. The CDR3 DNA follows: TGTGCCAGCAGCAGGACTAGCGGGAGTTCGTGGGCCGGGGAGCTGTTTTTT.

This clone showed up just a few times. The chain uses TRBV2 and TRBJ2-2; TRBD2 aligns across 13 bases. V gave up 5 bases and J gave up 7 bases; unmatched junction bases: 4. Germline V gene sequence: CDR1 SNHLY, CDR2 FYNNEI. There are 15 residues in the CDR3. The CDR3 nucleotides read TGTGCCAGCAGTCCGCGGACTAGCGGGGGCGGGGAGCTGTTTTTT. Protein: CASSPRTSGGGELFF.

CDR3 residues: CASSLKEYTGTGELFF. The DNA for the CDR3 is TGTGCCAGCAGCCTGAAGGAATACACGGGCACCGGGGAGCTGTTTTTT. This chain uses TRBV5-6 with TRBJ2-2; D unresolved. The CDR3 is 16 residues long. Germline V CDR1 and CDR2: SGHDT, YYEEEE. V was shortened by 4 bases and J by 4 bases, with 17 bases between the two germline ends.

This clone is medium-sized (0.01 to 0.1%) by share. The CDR3 here is CASSPRGLEETQYF. CDR3 nucleotides: TGTGCCAGCAGTCCTCGGGGGTTGGAAGAGACCCAGTACTTC. V is TRBV14 and J is TRBJ2-5; weak D call: TRBD2 (6 bases). Germline lookup yields CDR1 SGHDN and CDR2 FVKESK. CDR3 length: 14 residues. Trimming pared 6 bases from V and 3 bases from J, leaving 14 bases between.

To note about this clone: One end of the junction is discordant with germline, which a read error may explain. The V gene is TRBV5-8, the J gene TRBJ1-2, with D perhaps TRBD1 (6 bases). Germline V gene lookup returns CDR1 SGHTS and CDR2 YDEGEE. CDR3 size: 14 residues. The CDR3 sequence is CASSTLQGDDGCTF. CDR3 DNA sequence: TGTGCCAGCAGCACGCTACAGGGTGACGATGGCTGCACCTTC.

Here the CDR3 DNA reads TGTGCCAGCAGTTCCGGGACTAGTTCCGTCGATGAGCAGTTCTTC. It specifies CASSSGTSSVDEQFF. The chain couples TRBV7-2 to TRBJ2-1, with TRBD2 matching over 8 bases. V lost 6 bases and J lost 8; bases outside the gene matches: 12. The V gene's germline CDR1 is SGHTA and CDR2 FQGNSA. The CDR3 is made up of 15 amino acids. Drawing the rest from reference TRBV7-2 and TRBJ2-1, the complete variable domain is GAGVSQSPSNKVTEKGKDVELRCDPISGHTALYWYRQSLGQGLEFLIYFQGNSAPDKSGLPSDRFSAERTGGSVSTLTIQRTQQEDSAVYLCASSSGTSSVDEQFFGPGTRLTVL.

The chain carries TRBV5-1 and TRBJ1-2; possible D gene TRBD1, 5 bases. Germline V gene data show CDR1 as SGHRS and CDR2 as YFSETQ. V was pared by 4 bases and J by 7 bases, with 14 bases between. The CDR3 totals 13 residues. The CDR3 DNA is TGCGCCAGCAGCACGGACGCCCAGGGTGGCTACACCTTC. Its protein product is CASSTDAQGGYTF.

CDR3 DNA: TGCAGCGTTGCTCCGGACAGGGGGTTCTCTGGCTACACCTTC. It specifies CSVAPDRGFSGYTF. The V and J genes are TRBV29-1 and TRBJ1-2; TRBD1 matches at 10 bases. Germline trimming cut 4 bases from V and 7 bases from J; bases unmatched to any gene: 9. Per germline, CDR1 SQVTM and CDR2 ANQGSEA. There are 14 residues in the CDR3.